The 5 T cell receptor beta chains in this list originate from one sample, sequenced in a study of cytomegalovirus exposure and HLA in healthy donors. Vbeta (60) and Jbeta (13) primers were used in the PCR. TCRdb's copy holds only in-frame clones and misses some; the assay was immunoSEQ multiplex PCR. Of 150,000 to 200,000 clones listed, roughly 78% are singletons. The sample taken for sequencing was PBMCs. The receptors originated from a man aged 35-49 years in good health and CMV-seropositive.

The sample holds one count of this clone. The chain employs TRBV6-5 and TRBJ1-3; 7 bases line up with TRBD1. With 7 bases clipped from V and 4 bases from J, the junction kept 4 bases outside the gene matches. CDR3 length: 13 amino acids. In germline, CDR1 is MNHEY, CDR2 SVGAGI. DNA of the CDR3: TGTGCCAGCAAGACAGGGTCAGGAAACACCATATATTTT. Amino acids: CASKTGSGNTIYF.

Turning to this clone: Distinct nucleotide sequences in the sample also encode this CDR3. The chain joins TRBV7-6 to TRBJ2-7; 8 nucleotides line up with TRBD2. The CDR3 spans 15 residues. Trimming took 5 bases from V and 1 from J; bases not matched to a gene: 7. CDR1 and CDR2 (germline): SGHVS, FNYEAQ. CDR3 in DNA: TGTGCCAGCAGCCCGCGCGGGGGGAGTTCCTACGAGCAGTACTTC. This codes for CASSPRGGSSYEQYF.

This chain joins TRBV5-1 and TRBJ2-2; perhaps TRBD2 as D (6 bases). The CDR3 consists of 15 residues. Germline V gene sequence: CDR1 SGHRS, CDR2 YFSETQ. V was clipped by 4 bases and J by 2 bases, with 12 bases between them. CDR3: CASSGGTHNTGELFF. CDR3 in DNA: TGCGCCAGCAGCGGCGGGACTCATAACACCGGGGAGCTGTTTTTT.

Concerning this clone itself: A junction boundary mismatches the germline segment, possibly from a read error. V gene TRBV7-9 combines with J gene TRBJ1-6, with TRBD1 identical over 7 bases. CDR3 length: 14 amino acids. The germline gives CDR1 SEHNR, CDR2 FQNEAQ (reference sequence). CDR3 in amino acids: CSSTPGQFNSPLHF. The CDR3 region has the DNA TGTTCCAGCACCCCGGGACAGTTTAATTCACCCCTCCACTTT.

The V and J genes are TRBV6-1 and TRBJ1-3; no definite D call. From germline, CDR1 is MNHNS and CDR2 SASEGT. The CDR3 contains 17 residues. Trimming removed 2 bases from V and 2 bases from J, with 16 bases in between. CDR3 DNA: TGTGCCAGCAGTGAAAATGCGTCGGGGTATACTGGAAACACCATATATTTT. As protein: CASSENASGYTGNTIYF.